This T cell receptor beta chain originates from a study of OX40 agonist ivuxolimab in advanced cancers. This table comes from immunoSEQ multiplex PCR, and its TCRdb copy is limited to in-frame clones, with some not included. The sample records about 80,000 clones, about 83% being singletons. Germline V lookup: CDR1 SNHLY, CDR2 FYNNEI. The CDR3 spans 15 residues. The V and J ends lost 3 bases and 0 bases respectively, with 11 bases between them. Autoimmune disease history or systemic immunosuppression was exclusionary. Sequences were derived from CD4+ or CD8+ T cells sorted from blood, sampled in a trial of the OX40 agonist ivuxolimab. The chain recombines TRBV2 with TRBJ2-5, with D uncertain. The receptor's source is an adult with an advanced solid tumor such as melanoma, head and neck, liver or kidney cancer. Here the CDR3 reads CASSEGSQYQETQYF. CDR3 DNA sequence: TGTGCCAGCAGTGAGGGTTCGCAGTACCAAGAGACCCAGTACTTC.